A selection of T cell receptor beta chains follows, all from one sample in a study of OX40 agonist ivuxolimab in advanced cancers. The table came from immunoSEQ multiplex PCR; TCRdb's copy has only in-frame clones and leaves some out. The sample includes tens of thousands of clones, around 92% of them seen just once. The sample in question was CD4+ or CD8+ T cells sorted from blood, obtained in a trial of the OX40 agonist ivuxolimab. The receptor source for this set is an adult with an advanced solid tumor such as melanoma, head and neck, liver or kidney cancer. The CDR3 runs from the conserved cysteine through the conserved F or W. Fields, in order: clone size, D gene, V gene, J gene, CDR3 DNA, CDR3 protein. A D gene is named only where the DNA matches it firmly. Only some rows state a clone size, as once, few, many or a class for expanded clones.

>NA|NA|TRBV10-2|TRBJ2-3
TGCGCCAGCAGTGAGGGGCTAGCGAACGGGTTGATCACGACAGATACGCAGTATTTT
CASSEGLANGLITTDTQYF
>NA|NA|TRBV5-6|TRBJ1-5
TGTGCCAGCAGCTCCCGGGATAGGCCGAATCAGCCCCAGCATTTT
CASSSRDRPNQPQHF
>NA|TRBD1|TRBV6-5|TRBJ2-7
TGTGCCAGCAGTCCCACCGGGACAGTGTTCTACGAGCAGTACTTC
CASSPTGTVFYEQYF
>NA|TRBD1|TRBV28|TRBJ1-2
TGTGCCAGCAGTTTTCGCCCAACAGGGGGCGATGGCTACACCTTC
CASSFRPTGGDGYTF
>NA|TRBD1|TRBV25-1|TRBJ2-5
TGTGCCAGCAGTGAAGACCCCCCGGGACAGGCGATAGAGACCCAGTACTTC
CASSEDPPGQAIETQYF
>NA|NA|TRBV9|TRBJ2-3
TGTGCCAGCAGCGTAGAATCCCAGGAGATAAACACAGATACGCAGTATTTT
CASSVESQEINTDTQYF
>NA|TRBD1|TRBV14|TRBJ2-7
TGTGCCAGCAGCCAAAACGCCGCAGGGGGCGTCTCCTACGAGCAGTACTTC
CASSQNAAGGVSYEQYF
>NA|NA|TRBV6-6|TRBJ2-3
TGTGCCAACGTAACAGGGAGGACAGATACGCAGTATTTT
CANVTGRTDTQYF
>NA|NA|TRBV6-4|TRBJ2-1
TGTGCCAGCAGTGACTCTGCGGTGAGCTCCTACAATGAGCAGTTCTTC
CASSDSAVSSYNEQFF
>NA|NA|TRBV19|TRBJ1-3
TGTGCCAGTAGGGAGATTGAGGGGCCAGGAAACACCATATATTTT
CASREIEGPGNTIYF
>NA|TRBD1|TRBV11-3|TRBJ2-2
TGTGCCAGCAGCCCTAACCCCGGGACAGGGAACGGGGAGCTGTTTTTT
CASSPNPGTGNGELFF
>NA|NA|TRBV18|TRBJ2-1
TGTGCCAGCTCACCACTAAACGGATCCTACAATGAGCAGTTCTTC
CASSPLNGSYNEQFF
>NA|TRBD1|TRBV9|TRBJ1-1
TGTGCCAGCAGCGTAGTATCCCGCCCGGGGACAGGATCTGAAGCTTTCTTT
CASSVVSRPGTGSEAFF
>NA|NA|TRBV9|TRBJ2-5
TGTGCCAGCAGCGGTAGTCTCGGGGCCCAAGAGACCCAGTACTTC
CASSGSLGAQETQYF
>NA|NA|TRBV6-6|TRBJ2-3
TGTGCCAGCAGTCACGGAACGGGCGATACGCAGTATTTT
CASSHGTGDTQYF
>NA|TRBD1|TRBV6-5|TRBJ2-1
TGTGCCAGCAGCGGGGACAGGGGAAGAAAGCAGTTCTTC
CASSGDRGRKQFF
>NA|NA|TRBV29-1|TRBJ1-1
TGCAGCGTTAATCAGGACACTGAAGCTTTCTTT
CSVNQDTEAFF
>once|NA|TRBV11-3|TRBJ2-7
TGTGCCAGTCTCGGAGGGGGGCTAGATCTTGAGCAGTACTTC
CASLGGGLDLEQYF
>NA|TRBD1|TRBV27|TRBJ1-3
TGTGCCAGCAGTTTGTACCAGGGGGCTGGAAACACCATATATTTT
CASSLYQGAGNTIYF
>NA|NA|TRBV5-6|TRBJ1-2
TGTGCCAGCAGCTTGGGTGCGGCTGGCTACACCTTC
CASSLGAAGYTF
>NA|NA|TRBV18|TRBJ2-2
TGTGCCACCCTGGGGGAGACCGGGGAGCTGTTTTTT
CATLGETGELFF
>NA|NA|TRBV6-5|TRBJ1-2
TGTGCCAGCAGTTACAATAACTATGGCTACACCTTC
CASSYNNYGYTF
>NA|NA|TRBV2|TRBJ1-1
TGTGCCAGCATTGAAGGGGTGTCTGAAGCTTTCTTT
CASIEGVSEAFF
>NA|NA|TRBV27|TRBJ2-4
TGTGCCAGCAGCCCTTACGCCTCTAGGGCCGGGACAACCAAAAACATTCAGTACTTC
CASSPYASRAGTTKNIQYF
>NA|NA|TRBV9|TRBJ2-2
TGTGCCAGCACCTCCGGGGGCGGGGAGCTGTTTTTT
CASTSGGGELFF
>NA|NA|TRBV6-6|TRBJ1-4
TGTGCCAGCAGTTACCGGCAGAGTAATGAAAAACTGTTTTTT
CASSYRQSNEKLFF
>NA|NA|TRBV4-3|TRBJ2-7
TGCGCCAGCAGCCAAGGGGCAGGCTCCTACGAGCAGTACTTC
CASSQGAGSYEQYF
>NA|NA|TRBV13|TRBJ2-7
TGTGCCAGCAGCGCCGGAGGATCTGCCCGGGCCTACGAGCAGTACTTC
CASSAGGSARAYEQYF
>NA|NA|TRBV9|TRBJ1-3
TGTGCCAGCAGCTTCGAGAGAGAGGCAGGGGATAGGAACACCATATATTTT
CASSFEREAGDRNTIYF
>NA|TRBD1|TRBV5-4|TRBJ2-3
TGTGCCAGCAGCCGTGACCGGCGCCGGGACAGGGACACAGATACGCAGTATTTT
CASSRDRRRDRDTDTQYF
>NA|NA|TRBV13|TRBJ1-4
TGTGCCAGCAGCTACGACAGAAACAATGAAAAACTGTTTTTT
CASSYDRNNEKLFF
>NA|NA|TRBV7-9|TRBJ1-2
TGTGCCAGCTACCGAGACGGACACTATGGCTACACCTTC
CASYRDGHYGYTF
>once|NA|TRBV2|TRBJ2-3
TGTGCCAGCAGTGACGGGGACACCACAGATACGCAGTATTTT
CASSDGDTTDTQYF
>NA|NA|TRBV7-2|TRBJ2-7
TGTGCCAGCAGCTTCGGGGCGGGAAGGTACGAGCAGTACTTC
CASSFGAGRYEQYF
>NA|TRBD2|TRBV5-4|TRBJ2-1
TGTGCCAGCAGCTTAACTAGCGGGGGGGGTTACAATGAGCAGTTCTTC
CASSLTSGGGYNEQFF
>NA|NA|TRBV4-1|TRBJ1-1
TGCGCCAGCAGCCCAAGAGGTCCCTTGGGAGCTGAAGCTTTCTTT
CASSPRGPLGAEAFF
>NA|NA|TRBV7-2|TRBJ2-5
TGTGCCAGCAGCCGGGACATAAGCTATCAAGAGACCCAGTACTTC
CASSRDISYQETQYF
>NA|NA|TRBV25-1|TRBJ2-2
TGTGCCAGCAGTGAGAGGGGCACCGGGGAGCTGTTTTTT
CASSERGTGELFF
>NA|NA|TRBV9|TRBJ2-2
TGTGCCAGCAGCGTAGTAGGTTTGGGCTCGAACACCGGGGAGCTGTTTTTT
CASSVVGLGSNTGELFF
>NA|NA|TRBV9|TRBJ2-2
TGTGCCAGCAGCGTTGTCCATCCCGGGGAGCTGTTTTTT
CASSVVHPGELFF
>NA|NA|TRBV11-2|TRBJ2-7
TGTGCCAGCAGCTTAGGGGGAAGCGCCTACGAGCAGTACTTC
CASSLGGSAYEQYF